The present TCR beta chain was sequenced within a study of blood T cell repertoires in COVID-19. Study-level information: There were acute and convalescent COVID-19 samples, and they came from the United States, Italy and Spain.

Trimming stripped 4 bases from V and 7 bases from J, with 14 bases between. The CDR3 is made up of 14 amino acids. CDR1 and CDR2 (germline): LGHDT, YNNKEL (reference sequence). The method was immunoSEQ multiplex PCR; TCRdb's version includes in-frame clones alone and lacks a portion of them. In the table there are roughly 160,000 clones, around 82% of which are singletons. A single count supports this clone. Participants spanned ages about 18 to 89 years and resided in over 20 US areas. Cohorts were based on clinical histories the participants reported. In Cohort 3, a recovered donor had either two negative PCRs, clearance, or symptom resolution.

The chain uses TRBV3-1 (or the pseudogene TRBV3-2) and TRBJ2-1; perhaps TRBD1 as D (6 bases). The clonotype originates from a man in his 60s who had recovered from COVID-19. The sample comprised PBMCs or T cells enriched from blood (not recorded which). CDR3 amino acids: CASSPQTRGNEQFF. The CDR3 region has the DNA TGTGCCAGCAGCCCCCAGACGAGGGGGAATGAGCAGTTCTTC.